This entry features one T cell receptor beta chain sequence. Its specificity is not known. The sample comes from a study of response to subunit inactivated influenza vaccine. Each CDR3 protein gets one entry after TCRdb re-called the RT-PCR reads with MiXCR. In the table there are under 950,000 distinct CDR3 sequences, approximately 22% of which are singletons. General observations from the study: Authors suggested each seasonal influenza vaccination recruits few new T cells.

V shed 5 bases and J 3 bases; nucleotides not matched to a gene: 10. The length of the CDR3 is 16 residues. Germline V lookup: CDR1 MNHEY, CDR2 SMNVEV (reference sequence). The TCR originated in a man aged 45-65 years who received an inactivated influenza vaccine. The chain has TRBV27 and TRBJ2-1; TRBD1 matches 7 bases. Sequencing was performed on PBMCs from blood, taken 4 to 6 days after vaccination. CDR3: CASSTQVGQIYNEQFF. The CDR3, as DNA: TGTGCCAGCAGTACCCAAGTGGGACAGATCTACAATGAGCAGTTCTTC.